The subject of this entry is one TCR beta chain. The antigen is unknown. Repertoires were generated with immunoSEQ multiplex PCR, while TCRdb's copy carries only in-frame clones and drops some. The sample contains over 80,000 clones, roughly nine tenths of which appear only once. These data originate in a study of OX40 agonist ivuxolimab in advanced cancers. Study conclusions and caveats: Clonal expansion was among the lowest in partial responders at 0.1-3.0 mg/kg, especially CD8+.

Losses at the gene ends were 5 bases for V and 3 bases for J; bases not matched to a gene: 6. The CDR3 is 15 residues long. The germline V gene encodes CDR1 MNHEY and CDR2 SVGAGI. The chain employs TRBV6-5 and TRBJ1-1; 10 nucleotides line up with TRBD1. This TCR was recovered from an adult with an advanced solid tumor such as melanoma, head and neck, liver or kidney cancer. Sample: CD4+ or CD8+ T cells sorted from blood, taken in a trial of the OX40 agonist ivuxolimab. The CDR3 sequence is CASSGTGTGDTEAFF. The DNA of the CDR3 is TGTGCCAGCAGTGGCACCGGGACAGGGGACACTGAAGCTTTCTTT.